This TCR beta chain was observed in a study of identical twins. This clonotype was observed at least ten times. The antigen is not known. Study-level findings and limits: Twin-shared out-of-frame alpha sequences were enriched for low generation probability.

A universal primer site came from template switching; cDNA carried unique molecular identifiers. TCRdb independently ran MiXCR on the 5' RACE reads; one entry per CDR3 protein. The repertoire includes about 340,000 distinct CDR3 sequences, approximately 13% of them detected once, and around 7.2% sits in the top ten. In every case, the donor was a healthy Caucasian. The same data also went into a second study, on yellow fever vaccine responses in identical twins.

The sequencing input was CD8+ T cells sorted from blood. The receptor's source is a woman aged 18-29 years in good health.

The CDR3 DNA follows: TGTGCCAGCAGCCAAGCGGGGGCCTACAATGAGCAGTTCTTC. Amino acid sequence: CASSQAGAYNEQFF. This chain links TRBV7-9 with TRBJ2-1; 8 nucleotides match TRBD2. Germline V gives CDR1 SEHNR, CDR2 FQNEAQ (reference sequence). Trimming at V came to 5 bases and at J to 2 bases, leaving 2 bases not matched to a gene. This CDR3 contains 14 residues.